These 18 T cell receptor beta chains were sequenced from one sample in a study of shared clonotypes between healthy human individuals (dated by TCRdb to the early 2020s). Library prep was done by the immunoSEQ multiplex PCR assay. TCRdb obtained this table from immuneACCESS and retained in-frame rearrangements with V and J assigned. These tables miss some clones; where compared with another copy, unresolved V genes account for less than half of the shortfall, and the remainder is unexplained. Here the sample has roughly 490,000 clones; 60% to 85% occur a single time. The ten biggest clones cover 10% to 15% of the sample. Sequencing was performed on PBMCs. The receptors here all came from a woman between 40 and 55 years old in good health. Some clones in this sample may be carry-over from other donors' samples.

This chain uses TRBV14 with TRBJ2-7; a possible D gene is TRBD2 (5 bases). Trimming stripped 1 base from V and 6 bases from J, with 19 bases between. This CDR3 is built from 16 residues. Germline V gene lookup returns CDR1 SGHDN and CDR2 FVKESK. The CDR3 reads CASSQVGERNLAEQYF. The CDR3 region has the DNA TGTGCCAGCAGCCAAGTAGGTGAGCGGAATTTAGCCGAGCAGTACTTC.

This sequence joins TRBV19 and TRBJ1-3, with 7 bases aligning to TRBD1. V shed 6 bases and J 3 bases; nucleotides not matched to a gene: 5. The CDR3 contains 14 residues. CDR1 is LNHDA and CDR2 is SQIVND in the germline V gene (reference sequence). The CDR3 DNA reads as TGTGCCAGTAGAATACAGGGGTATGGAAACACCATATATTTT. It encodes CASRIQGYGNTIYF.

The rearrangement links TRBV5-4 to TRBJ2-7; no reliable D call. CDR3 size: 13 residues. Germline V gene sequence: CDR1 SGHNT, CDR2 YYREEE (reference sequence). The V and J ends lost 4 bases and 1 base respectively, with 9 bases between them. The CDR3 region has the DNA TGTGCCAGCAGCAGGGCCCTATCCTACGAGCAGTACTTC. Its protein is CASSRALSYEQYF.

The chain employs TRBV19 and TRBJ1-1; D not resolved. Trimming left V 7 bases short and J 12 bases short, with 18 bases between. The CDR3 covers 12 residues. CDR1 is LNHDA and CDR2 is SQIVND in the germline V gene (reference sequence). CDR3 nucleotide sequence: TGTGCCAGTATTTCGTCCGGGGATTTTACTTTCTTT. Its translation is CASISSGDFTFF. Filled out from reference TRBV19 and TRBJ1-1, the complete variable domain reads DGGITQSPKYLFRKEGQNVTLSCEQNLNHDAMYWYRQDPGQGLRLIYYSQIVNDFQKGDIAEGYSVSREKKESFPLTVTSAQKNPTAFYLCASISSGDFTFFGQGTRLTVV.

A few counts support this clone. J is TRBJ2-2 and V is TRBV5-1, with no clear D. This CDR3 has 11 residues. V lost 1 base and J lost 9, with 4 bases in between. Per the germline V gene, CDR1 is SGHRS and CDR2 is YFSETQ. The CDR3: CASSLFRELFF. As DNA, the CDR3 is TGCGCCAGCAGCTTGTTTCGGGAGCTGTTTTTT.

This chain joins TRBV5-5 and TRBJ2-1; 9 positions match TRBD2. V gave up 2 bases and J gave up 5 bases; unmatched junction bases: 5. This CDR3 is built from 15 residues. Germline V gives CDR1 SGHKS, CDR2 YYEKEE (reference sequence). This CDR3 is CASSLGAGGHNEQFF. For the CDR3, the DNA is TGTGCCAGCAGCTTAGGAGCGGGGGGCCACAATGAGCAGTTCTTC. Drawing the rest from reference TRBV5-5 and TRBJ2-1, the complete variable domain is DAGVTQSPTHLIKTRGQQVTLRCSPISGHKSVSWYQQVLGQGPQFIFQYYEKEERGRGNFPDRFSARQFPNYSSELNVNALLLGDSALYLCASSLGAGGHNEQFFGPGTRLTVL.

Here the CDR3 reads CASSIPRDRGHQPQHF. In DNA form, the CDR3 reads TGTGCCAGCAGTATACCCCGGGACAGGGGGCATCAGCCCCAGCATTTT. The rearrangement uses TRBV28 and TRBJ1-5; TRBD1 aligns across 12 bases. The J segment lost 5 bases and the V segment lost 5 bases, leaving 7 bases of the junction unmatched. This CDR3 has 16 residues. Germline V gives CDR1 MDHEN, CDR2 SYDVKM.

V gene TRBV25-1 combines with J gene TRBJ1-6, with D unclear. CDR3 length: 16 amino acids. V lost 4 bases to trimming and J lost 9 bases, with 19 bases between them. Germline CDR1 MGHDK, CDR2 SYGVNS. The CDR3 DNA reads as TGTGCCAGCAGTGCCACGGGATACTACCTCTCTTCACCCCTCCACTTT. Translated, it gives CASSATGYYLSSPLHF.

The rearrangement uses TRBV11-2 and TRBJ2-2; TRBD1 agrees at 9 bases. V shed 3 bases, J shed 4 bases, and the junction held 3 bases outside the gene matches. The CDR3 is 15 residues long. In germline, CDR1 is SGHAT, CDR2 FQNNGV. CDR3 coding DNA: TGTGCCAGCAGCTTCGAGGACAGGGGCACCGGGGAGCTGTTTTTT. Residues: CASSFEDRGTGELFF.

In DNA, the CDR3 is TGTGCCAGCAGTTTCCCCACCCCAGAGGACCGGTCCTACAATGAGCAGTTCTTC. It translates to CASSFPTPEDRSYNEQFF. The chain uses TRBV28 and TRBJ2-1; D is undetermined. The CDR3 extends over 18 amino acids. Trimming took 3 bases from V and 1 from J, leaving 19 bases between them. CDR1 MDHEN and CDR2 SYDVKM come from the germline V gene.

This clone has just a few counts. The genes are TRBV5-6 and TRBJ2-7; D uncertain. Germline V lookup: CDR1 SGHDT, CDR2 YYEEEE. The CDR3 is made up of 14 amino acids. The ends were cut back, 1 base at V and 1 base at J, with 9 bases in the middle. CDR3 sequence reads: CASSLSSSSYEQYF. As DNA, the CDR3 is TGTGCCAGCAGCTTGTCCTCATCTTCCTACGAGCAGTACTTC.

This clone was seen just once. The chain joins TRBV27 to TRBJ2-5; TRBD2 agrees at 9 bases. Trimming cost V 5 bases and J 1 base; bases outside gene matches: 2. In germline, CDR1 is MNHEY, CDR2 SMNVEV (reference sequence). This CDR3 region has 14 residues. The CDR3 DNA reads TGTGCCAGCAGTAAGCGGGAGGCCCAAGAGACCCAGTACTTC. Its translation is CASSKREAQETQYF.

V usage is TRBV15 and J usage is TRBJ2-1, with 10 nucleotides matching TRBD2. V was pared by 6 bases and J by 8 bases, with 10 bases of the junction left unmatched. Germline lookup yields CDR1 LNHNV and CDR2 YYDKDF (reference sequence). This CDR3 spans 15 amino acids. This CDR3 is CATSRSSGSSDEQFF. The CDR3 DNA sequence: TGTGCCACCAGTCGGTCTAGCGGGAGTAGCGATGAGCAGTTCTTC.

With respect to this clone: This may come from a read error, since a much larger clone is one base off. The chain joins TRBV9 to TRBJ2-3; D might be TRBD2 (5 bases). Germline values: CDR1 SGDLS, CDR2 YYNGEE. The CDR3 runs to 14 residues. CDR3 coding DNA: TGTGTCAGCAGCGTACGGGGAAACACAGATACGCAGTATTTT. It is translated as CVSSVRGNTDTQYF. Full variable domain (remainder filled in from reference TRBV9 and TRBJ2-3): DSGVTQTPKHLITATGQRVTLRCSPRSGDLSVYWYQQSLDQGLQFLIQYYNGEERAKGNILERFSAQQFPDLHSELNLSSLELGDSALYFCVSSVRGNTDTQYFGPGTRLTVL.

This clone was observed a few times. Possible read error: a much larger clone is one base away. This sample includes further DNA sequences coding for the same CDR3. The rearrangement links TRBV15 to TRBJ2-7; TRBD1 matches 8 bases. J lost 3 bases, V lost 3 bases, and 13 bases had no gene match. CDR3 length: 17 residues. Germline V gene lookup returns CDR1 LNHNV and CDR2 YYDKDF (reference sequence). CDR3 loop: CATSRGAAGGFNYEQYF. The CDR3 bases are TGTGCCACCAGCAGGGGGGCGGCAGGGGGCTTCAACTACGAGCAGTACTTC.

The chain has TRBV5-1 and TRBJ1-1; a weak D match, TRBD1 (5 bases). This CDR3 has 14 residues. Germline-derived CDR1 and CDR2 are SGHRS and YFSETQ. V was shortened by 2 bases and J by 5 bases, with 13 bases between the two germline ends. The CDR3 sequence is CASSFTQGITEAFF. The CDR3 DNA sequence: TGCGCCAGCAGCTTTACCCAGGGCATAACTGAAGCTTTCTTT.

V gene TRBV5-1 combines with J gene TRBJ2-3; no clear D. This CDR3 is 17 amino acids long. Germline loops: CDR1 SGHRS, CDR2 YFSETQ. Trimming shortened V by 0 bases and J by 1 base, and 15 bases separated the two germline ends. In nucleotides, the CDR3 is TGCGCCAGCAGCTTGGCTTGGGCGGCCCTGGGCACAGATACGCAGTATTTT. Residues: CASSLAWAALGTDTQYF.

This rearrangement joins TRBV9 to TRBJ2-1; 9 nucleotides align to TRBD2. V lost 4 bases and J lost 5; bases outside the gene matches: 10. CDR3 length: 16 amino acids. Germline assignment: CDR1 SGDLS and CDR2 YYNGEE. The CDR3 sequence: CASSPPPSGANNEQFF. The DNA of the CDR3 is TGTGCCAGCAGCCCCCCTCCTAGCGGGGCTAACAATGAGCAGTTCTTC.